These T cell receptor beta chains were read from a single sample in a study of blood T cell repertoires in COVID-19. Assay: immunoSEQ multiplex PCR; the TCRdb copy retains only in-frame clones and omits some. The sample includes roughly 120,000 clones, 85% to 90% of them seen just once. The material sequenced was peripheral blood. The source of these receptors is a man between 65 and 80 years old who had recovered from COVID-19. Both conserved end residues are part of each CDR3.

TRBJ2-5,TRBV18,CASSPPSGSTETQYF
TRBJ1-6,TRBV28,CASSLMTGDNSPLHF
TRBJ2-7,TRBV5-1,CASSAGGGFPYEQYF
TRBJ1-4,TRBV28,CASSMGQGAWEKLFF
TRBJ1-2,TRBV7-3,CASSHVRTGEYNYGYTF
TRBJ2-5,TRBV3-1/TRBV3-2,CASSQAGGQETQYF
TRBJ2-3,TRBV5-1,CASRQRPTSTDTQYF
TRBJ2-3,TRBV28,CASRITGYRGTDTQYF
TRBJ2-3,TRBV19,CASNQRGGTNTQYF
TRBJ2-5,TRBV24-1,CATSVQGGETQYF
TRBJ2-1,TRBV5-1,CASSRQTSGGNEQFF
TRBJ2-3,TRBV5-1,CASSSGTSGRSTDTQYF
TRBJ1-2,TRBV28,CASSPPATKRGYGYTF
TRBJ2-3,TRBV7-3,CASSFSPGGTDTQYF
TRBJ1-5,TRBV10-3,CAISEGQPQPQHF
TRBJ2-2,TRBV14,CASSPKSGRSRVGELFF
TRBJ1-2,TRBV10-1,CASSERGTGNGYTF
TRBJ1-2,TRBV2,CASITTGAGYTF
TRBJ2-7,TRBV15,CATSNQVGKEAYEQYF
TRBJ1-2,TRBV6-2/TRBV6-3,CASNYGFGQTNYGYTF
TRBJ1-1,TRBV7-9,CASSTSDSLNTEAFF
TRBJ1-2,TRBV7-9,CASSLAGGTGGYTF
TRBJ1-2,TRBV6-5,CASSHDRPFGYTF
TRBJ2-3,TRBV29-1,CSVPDRGFADTQYF
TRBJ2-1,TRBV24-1,CATSDPTNRANEQFF
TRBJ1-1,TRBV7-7,CASSSDRNTEAFF
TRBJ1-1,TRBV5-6,CASRARAGNTEAFF
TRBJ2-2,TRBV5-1,CASSPPERGTGELFF
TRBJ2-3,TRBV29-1,CSVEDDRGSTDTQYF
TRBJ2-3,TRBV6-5,CASSYSTDSTDTQYF
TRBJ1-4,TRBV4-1,CASSQGQVNEKLFF
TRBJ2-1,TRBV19,CASSILLAGEGYNEQFF
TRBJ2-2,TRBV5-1,CASQRVGLANTGELFF
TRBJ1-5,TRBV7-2,CASSLVGGRGLPQPQHF
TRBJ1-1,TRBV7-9,CASSPTGRDTEAFF
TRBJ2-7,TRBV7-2,CASSLSAGGRGGSSYEQYF
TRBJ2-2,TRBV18,CATRLAVNTGELFF
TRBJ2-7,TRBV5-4,CASSLGSGEAYEQYF
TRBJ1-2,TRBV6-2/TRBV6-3,CASSHGTGRRGYTF
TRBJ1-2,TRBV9,CASSSPGTGNGYTF